These T cell receptor beta chains were read from a single sample in a study of blood T cell repertoires in COVID-19. Here immunoSEQ multiplex PCR was the method, and the copy in TCRdb shows in-frame clones only, minus some. Altogether 150,000 or so clones are present, approximately 86% being singletons, with the ten largest covering 6.5% to 8.5%. The material sequenced was peripheral blood. The origin of the receptors is a woman in her thirties or forties with COVID-19, enrolled during active disease. The CDR3 runs from the conserved cysteine through the conserved F or W. The D gene is left open where the match is weak. Not every row has a clone size; where given, it reads once, few, many or a size class.

. TRBJ2-1 TRBV6-5 . CASRKPGLMPFF TGTGCCAGCAGGAAACCGGGACTGATGCCGTTCTTC
. TRBJ1-2 TRBV7-9 once CASSLDLGGGYTF TGTGCCAGCAGCTTAGACTTGGGCGGGGGCTACACCTTC
. TRBJ2-2 TRBV12-3/TRBV12-4 . CASTRDTGELFF TGTGCCAGCACTCGGGACACCGGGGAGCTGTTTTTT
TRBD1 TRBJ2-1 TRBV24-1 . CATSDRTGGPSNEQFF TGTGCCACCAGTGATCGGACAGGGGGGCCTAGTAATGAGCAGTTCTTC
. TRBJ2-1 TRBV6-2/TRBV6-3 . CASSYSASGADEQFF TGTGCCAGCAGTTACTCCGCCTCAGGGGCGGATGAGCAGTTCTTC
. TRBJ2-2 TRBV5-1 . CASSLAGDYTGELFF TGCGCCAGCAGCTTGGCCGGTGACTATACCGGGGAGCTGTTTTTT
. TRBJ1-2 TRBV6-5 . CASSYRGGDGYTF TGTGCCAGCAGTTACCGGGGAGGGGATGGCTACACCTTC
. TRBJ1-1 TRBV11-2 . CASSSAAVGSTEAFF TGTGCCAGCAGCTCCGCGGCCGTGGGGAGCACTGAAGCTTTCTTT
TRBD1 TRBJ2-7 TRBV6-5 . CASSTNRGQNEQYF TGTGCCAGCAGCACGAACAGGGGGCAAAACGAGCAGTACTTC
. TRBJ2-7 TRBV13 . CASSLRVSYEQYF TGTGCCAGCAGCCTTCGTGTGAGCTACGAGCAGTACTTC
TRBD2 TRBJ2-3 TRBV27 . CASGGGIRTDTQYF TGTGCCAGCGGCGGGGGGATCCGCACAGATACGCAGTATTTT
. TRBJ2-3 TRBV19 . CASSMGLTDTQYF TGTGCCAGTAGTATGGGCCTCACAGATACGCAGTATTTT
TRBD1 TRBJ1-5 TRBV7-2 few CASSHATGVQPQHF TGTGCCAGCAGCCACGCGACAGGGGTTCAGCCCCAGCATTTT
. TRBJ2-3 TRBV7-3 once CASSLSSSNTDTQYF TGTGCCAGCAGCTTATCTAGCTCAAACACAGATACGCAGTATTTT
TRBD1 TRBJ1-3 TRBV5-6 . CASSWTGLNTIYF TGTGCCAGCAGCTGGACAGGGCTGAACACCATATATTTT
TRBD2 TRBJ2-5 TRBV29-1 few CSVVGAGRRETQYF TGCAGCGTTGTTGGAGCGGGAAGGCGAGAGACCCAGTACTTC
TRBD2 TRBJ2-5 TRBV7-3 . CASSLWGGETQYF TGTGCCAGCAGCTTATGGGGAGGGGAGACCCAGTACTTC
TRBD2 TRBJ2-5 TRBV7-3 . CASSLAGGPLETQYF TGTGCCAGCAGCTTAGCGGGGGGTCCTTTGGAGACCCAGTACTTC
TRBD2 TRBJ2-1 TRBV2 . CASSGGTSGPLAQFF TGTGCCAGCAGTGGAGGGACTAGCGGCCCCTTGGCGCAGTTCTTC
TRBD1 TRBJ1-1 TRBV7-3 . CASSLGQGAEAFF TGTGCCAGCAGCCTGGGACAGGGCGCCGAAGCTTTCTTT
. TRBJ1-2 TRBV9 . CASSVEGVTGYTF TGTGCCAGCAGCGTAGAAGGGGTAACTGGCTACACCTTC
. TRBJ2-5 TRBV2 few CASRNIGASGTQYF TGTGCCAGCAGGAACATTGGAGCCTCGGGGACCCAGTACTTC
TRBD2 TRBJ2-3 TRBV3-1/TRBV3-2 . CASSHGTSGYTDTQYF TGTGCCAGCAGCCACGGGACTAGCGGATACACAGATACGCAGTATTTT
. TRBJ2-7 TRBV19 . CASSIVNSQREQYF TGTGCCAGTAGTATTGTCAACAGCCAGCGGGAGCAGTACTTC
TRBD1 TRBJ1-2 TRBV7-9 . CASSRQGLVKGYTF TGTGCCAGCAGTAGACAGGGGCTTGTTAAGGGCTACACCTTC
TRBD1 TRBJ2-1 TRBV28 . CASSPLGGGSFNEQFF TGTGCCAGCAGTCCCTTAGGGGGCGGGTCCTTTAATGAGCAGTTCTTC
TRBD2 TRBJ2-2 TRBV9 . CASSGAGTSGVNTGELFF TGTGCCAGCAGCGGCGCCGGGACTAGCGGGGTCAACACCGGGGAGCTGTTTTTT
TRBD1 TRBJ2-6 TRBV5-1 . CASSSPGQGSWHGSGANVLTF TGCGCCAGCAGCTCGCCGGGACAGGGGTCATGGCATGGCTCTGGGGCCAACGTCCTGACTTTC
TRBD2 TRBJ2-1 TRBV7-9 . CASHPSGRGFEQFF TGTGCCAGCCATCCTAGCGGGAGGGGCTTTGAGCAGTTCTTC
. TRBJ2-5 TRBV27 . CASSLSSGFETQYF TGTGCCAGCAGTTTAAGCTCGGGATTTGAGACCCAGTACTTC
. TRBJ1-1 TRBV12-1 . CASSLSEDTQKNMNTEAFF TGTGCCAGCAGCTTGTCTGAGGACACACAAAAAAACATGAACACTGAAGCTTTCTTT
. TRBJ1-2 TRBV30 . CAWSASGFYGYTF TGTGCCTGGAGTGCCTCCGGTTTCTATGGCTACACCTTC
. TRBJ1-3 TRBV7-9 . CASSPSGNTIYF TGTGCCAGCAGCCCTAGCGGAAACACCATATATTTT
TRBD1 TRBJ1-2 TRBV4-1 . CASSQPLQGARIGYTF TGCGCCAGCAGCCAACCTTTACAGGGGGCGCGAATTGGCTACACCTTC
TRBD2 TRBJ2-7 TRBV30 . CAWRSPGGRVNEQYF TGTGCCTGGAGGTCCCCGGGCGGGAGGGTGAACGAGCAGTACTTC
. TRBJ2-3 TRBV5-5 . CASSLKSFSDTQYF TGTGCCAGCAGCTTGAAGAGTTTTTCAGATACGCAGTATTTT
TRBD2 TRBJ2-5 TRBV29-1 . CSVAPPQLTSGRGGSETQYF TGCAGCGTCGCTCCTCCGCAATTGACTAGCGGGAGGGGAGGGAGTGAGACCCAGTACTTC
. TRBJ1-2 TRBV6-1 once CASSEAMGARGYTF TGTGCCAGCAGTGAAGCGATGGGGGCAAGAGGCTACACCTTC
. TRBJ2-5 TRBV2 . CASHETRQQETQYF TGTGCCAGTCACGAAACACGCCAACAAGAGACCCAGTACTTC
. TRBJ2-3 TRBV11-3 . CASSFTSSADTQYF TGTGCCAGCAGCTTCACATCTAGCGCAGATACGCAGTATTTT
. TRBJ1-3 TRBV11-1 once CASSLLGNTIYF TGTGCCAGCAGCTTACTCGGAAACACCATATATTTT
TRBD1 TRBJ2-2 TRBV5-4 . CASSRTGNTGELFF TGTGCCAGCAGCCGGACAGGGAACACCGGGGAGCTGTTTTTT